This T cell receptor beta chain comes out of a study of Tregs in tolerant kidney transplant recipients. Findings and limits, study-wide: Validation in larger populations is needed because few patients were studied. Changing PCR primers prevented nucleotide comparison between some patients' samples. In tolerant patients, donor-specific Tregs outgrew total Tregs, suggesting antigen-driven expansion. Tregs expanded with activated donor B cells seemed most donor-specific.

Recipients received nonmyeloablative bone marrow transplants from related graft donors, with transient mixed chimerism. There are 13 residues in the CDR3. Trimming cost V 6 bases and J 4 bases; bases outside gene matches: 5. The germline CDR1 and CDR2 sequences are SGHTA and FQGNSA. As concerns this clone: What it binds is not known.

Sequencing used immunoSEQ multiplex PCR; TCRdb keeps in-frame clones, though not all of them. The profile shows 81,000 or so clones, roughly 91% of them singletons. The sequence came from a human patient who received a combined kidney and bone marrow transplant. Some T cells could come from the graft donor. The input for sequencing was CD4+ T cells from blood (PBMCs), taken 24 months after the transplant. V gene TRBV7-2 combines with J gene TRBJ1-2; 7 bases match TRBD1. CDR3: CASRTTGVYGYTF. The CDR3, as DNA: TGTGCCAGCAGAACCACAGGGGTCTATGGCTACACCTTC.